The entry below describes one T cell receptor beta chain. Trimming removed 3 bases at V and 6 bases at J, with 9 bases between. CDR1 is WNHNN and CDR2 is SYGVQD in the germline V gene (reference sequence). The length of the CDR3 is 14 residues. Under the authors' procedure: Reference gene primer amplification gave nucleated cell count estimates. Measured with immunoSEQ multiplex PCR; TCRdb has only the in-frame clones, and not every one. The V and J calls and the clone size are those of that table, but D and trimming were determined from the DNA. In the table there are 40,000 to 60,000 clones, less than 90% of which are singletons. The sample is drawn from a study of blood T cell repertoires in COVID-19. The wider study: COVID-19 samples, acute and convalescent, were from the United States, Italy and Spain. T cells, B-cell-depleted T cells, or PBMCs provided the cDNA or gDNA that served as material.

This sequence was found in a man in his forties or fifties with acute or convalescent COVID-19. This chain uses TRBV10-1 with TRBJ1-6; D is undetermined. The specimen sequenced was peripheral blood. The CDR3 is CASSENFANSPLHF. In DNA form, the CDR3 reads TGCGCCAGCAGTGAAAACTTCGCTAATTCACCCCTCCACTTT.